This TCR beta chain was retrieved from a study of T cell responses to AZD1222 COVID-19 vaccine. Study results and limitations: Across spike, vaccine-associated CD4 TCRs were found, dominant at 160-218 and 743-854.

Method: immunoSEQ multiplex PCR; TCRdb's copy keeps in-frame clones and lacks some. The profile covers 130,000 to 150,000 clones, with about 87% appearing a single time and more than 3% taken by the ten largest. Concerning this clone itself: Its antigen is unidentified.

This TCR came from an adult in good health. Sequencing was performed on peripheral blood, taken on day 0 of MenACWY control vaccination.

The CDR3: CASSFSDYEQYF. For the CDR3, the DNA is TGTGCCAGCAGCTTCTCTGACTACGAGCAGTACTTC. The V call is TRBV2, the J call TRBJ2-7, with D uncertain. With 6 bases removed from V and 3 bases from J, the gap between germline ends came to 9 bases. CDR1 and CDR2 (germline): SNHLY, FYNNEI. The CDR3 totals 12 residues.